The rows below give T cell receptor beta chains drawn from one sample of a study of blood T cell repertoires in COVID-19. Sequenced by immunoSEQ multiplex PCR; TCRdb stores in-frame clones only, minus some. Among under 200,000 clones listed, over 70% were seen once. What was sequenced was PBMCs or T cells enriched from blood (not recorded which). The receptors shown here come from a woman aged 40 to 50 with acute COVID-19. CDR3s leave out the opening cysteine and the closing phenylalanine or tryptophan. The order of the fields is clone size, V gene, J gene, CDR3 protein. Size tells how often a clone was seen (once, few, many) or the class of an expanded clone, and some rows leave it out.

clone_size: .
v_call: TRBV5-1
j_call: TRBJ1-1
cdr3_aa: ASSPQGGRNTEAF

clone_size: few
v_call: TRBV9
j_call: TRBJ2-3
cdr3_aa: ASSLSGTGTDTQY

clone_size: once
v_call: TRBV7-8
j_call: TRBJ1-1
cdr3_aa: ASSTGQGVGTEAF

clone_size: .
v_call: TRBV14
j_call: TRBJ1-4
cdr3_aa: ASSQGRSGEKLF

clone_size: .
v_call: TRBV6-1
j_call: TRBJ2-1
cdr3_aa: ASSEGTGSLNEQF

clone_size: .
v_call: TRBV6-5
j_call: TRBJ2-3
cdr3_aa: AARGTAADTQY

clone_size: .
v_call: TRBV18
j_call: TRBJ2-3
cdr3_aa: ASSPEEGLDTQY

clone_size: .
v_call: TRBV19
j_call: TRBJ1-6
cdr3_aa: ASSRGQYNSPLH

clone_size: many
v_call: TRBV24-1
j_call: TRBJ2-7
cdr3_aa: ATSDKRGGSYEQY

clone_size: .
v_call: TRBV7-9
j_call: TRBJ2-1
cdr3_aa: ASSLQDRNNEQF

clone_size: .
v_call: TRBV5-1
j_call: TRBJ2-7
cdr3_aa: ASSPGTSGISYEQY

clone_size: few
v_call: TRBV2
j_call: TRBJ1-1
cdr3_aa: ASRRTGVRNTEAF

clone_size: .
v_call: TRBV9
j_call: TRBJ2-2
cdr3_aa: ASSTRADTGELF

clone_size: .
v_call: TRBV18
j_call: TRBJ2-7
cdr3_aa: ASSFDRVRSDEQY

clone_size: .
v_call: TRBV19
j_call: TRBJ1-4
cdr3_aa: ASSTAGGLANEKLF

clone_size: .
v_call: TRBV24-1
j_call: TRBJ2-3
cdr3_aa: ATSDLDSADTQY

clone_size: .
v_call: TRBV3-1/TRBV3-2
j_call: TRBJ1-1
cdr3_aa: ASSHLGQNTEAF

clone_size: once
v_call: TRBV7-3
j_call: TRBJ1-6
cdr3_aa: ASSQGSENSPLH

clone_size: .
v_call: TRBV19
j_call: TRBJ2-7
cdr3_aa: ASSIAVGLNEQY

clone_size: .
v_call: TRBV2
j_call: TRBJ2-1
cdr3_aa: ASSGTSSYNEQF

clone_size: .
v_call: TRBV5-1
j_call: TRBJ2-3
cdr3_aa: ASSLGGSAADTQY

clone_size: few
v_call: TRBV5-5
j_call: TRBJ1-2
cdr3_aa: ASSLGVSDGYT

clone_size: many
v_call: TRBV6-5
j_call: TRBJ2-5
cdr3_aa: ASNPGQGWETQY

clone_size: .
v_call: TRBV4-1
j_call: TRBJ2-1
cdr3_aa: ASSQVGTSANEQF

clone_size: .
v_call: TRBV30
j_call: TRBJ2-2
cdr3_aa: AWSVLRSGELF

clone_size: few
v_call: TRBV4-1
j_call: TRBJ1-3
cdr3_aa: ASSQVEGRTTGNTIY

clone_size: .
v_call: TRBV29-1
j_call: TRBJ2-2
cdr3_aa: SAETRRGTGELF

clone_size: .
v_call: TRBV25-1
j_call: TRBJ1-4
cdr3_aa: ASSPPGQGGTNEKLF

clone_size: .
v_call: TRBV5-4
j_call: TRBJ2-1
cdr3_aa: ASSPRTSGRTVEQF

clone_size: .
v_call: TRBV6-1
j_call: TRBJ2-1
cdr3_aa: ASSEYAREEPEQF

clone_size: .
v_call: TRBV28
j_call: TRBJ2-1
cdr3_aa: ASSLGALGGNEQF

clone_size: .
v_call: TRBV7-2
j_call: TRBJ2-2
cdr3_aa: ASMTGVNTGELF

clone_size: .
v_call: TRBV28
j_call: TRBJ2-1
cdr3_aa: ASFRRRATYNEQF

clone_size: .
v_call: TRBV13
j_call: TRBJ2-1
cdr3_aa: ASSDLGGRETVNEQF

clone_size: .
v_call: TRBV18
j_call: TRBJ1-2
cdr3_aa: ASSPTAGDGYT

clone_size: .
v_call: TRBV3-1/TRBV3-2
j_call: TRBJ1-5
cdr3_aa: ASSQDPFPGGYSNQPQH

clone_size: .
v_call: TRBV5-1
j_call: TRBJ2-5
cdr3_aa: ASSLEGSQETQY

clone_size: .
v_call: TRBV12-5
j_call: TRBJ2-7
cdr3_aa: ASVGSYPYEQY

clone_size: .
v_call: TRBV12-3/TRBV12-4
j_call: TRBJ1-1
cdr3_aa: ASSLVRDTEAF